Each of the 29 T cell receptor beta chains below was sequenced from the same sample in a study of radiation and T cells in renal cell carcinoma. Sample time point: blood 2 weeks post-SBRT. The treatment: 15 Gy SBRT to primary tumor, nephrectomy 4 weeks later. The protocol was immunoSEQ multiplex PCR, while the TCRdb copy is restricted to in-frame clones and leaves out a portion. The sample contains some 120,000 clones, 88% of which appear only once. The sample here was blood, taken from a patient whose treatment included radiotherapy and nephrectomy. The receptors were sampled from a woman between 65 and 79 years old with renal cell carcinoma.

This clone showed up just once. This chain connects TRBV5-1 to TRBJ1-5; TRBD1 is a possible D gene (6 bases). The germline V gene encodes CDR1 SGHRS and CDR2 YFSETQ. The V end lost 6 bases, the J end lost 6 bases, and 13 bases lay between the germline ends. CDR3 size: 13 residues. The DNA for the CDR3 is TGCGCCAGCAAACCAGGGGATGGTCAGCCCCAGCATTTT. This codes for CASKPGDGQPQHF.

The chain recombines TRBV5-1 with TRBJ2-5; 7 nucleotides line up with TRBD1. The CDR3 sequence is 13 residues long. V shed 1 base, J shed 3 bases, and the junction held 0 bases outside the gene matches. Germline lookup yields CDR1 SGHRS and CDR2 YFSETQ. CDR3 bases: TGCGCCAGCAGCTTGACAGGGGAAGAGACCCAGTACTTC. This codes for CASSLTGEETQYF.

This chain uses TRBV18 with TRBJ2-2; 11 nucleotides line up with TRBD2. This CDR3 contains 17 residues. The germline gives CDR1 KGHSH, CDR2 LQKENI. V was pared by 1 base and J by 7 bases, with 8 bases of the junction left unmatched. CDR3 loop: CASSPLSLAGALGELFF. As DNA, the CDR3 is TGTGCCAGCTCACCACTGTCACTAGCGGGGGCCCTCGGGGAGCTGTTTTTT.

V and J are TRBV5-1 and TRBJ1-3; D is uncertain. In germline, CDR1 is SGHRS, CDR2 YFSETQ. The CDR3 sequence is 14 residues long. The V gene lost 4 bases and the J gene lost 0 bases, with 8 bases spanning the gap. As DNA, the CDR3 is TGCGCCAGCAGCGAACAAAGCTCTGGAAACACCATATATTTT. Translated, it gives CASSEQSSGNTIYF.

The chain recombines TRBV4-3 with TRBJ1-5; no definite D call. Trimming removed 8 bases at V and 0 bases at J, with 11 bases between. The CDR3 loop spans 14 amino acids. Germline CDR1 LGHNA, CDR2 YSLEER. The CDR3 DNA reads TGCGCCAGCGTTCACCGGGATAGCAATCAGCCCCAGCATTTT. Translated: CASVHRDSNQPQHF.

Here the CDR3 reads CASSEYNSANEQFF. The DNA of the CDR3 is TGCGCCAGCAGTGAGTATAACAGCGCCAATGAGCAGTTCTTC. The chain combines TRBV10-1 with TRBJ2-1; D remains unclear. V lost 1 base, J lost 6 bases, and 10 bases lay in between. CDR3 length: 14 residues. Germline V gives CDR1 WNHNN, CDR2 SYGVQD (reference sequence).

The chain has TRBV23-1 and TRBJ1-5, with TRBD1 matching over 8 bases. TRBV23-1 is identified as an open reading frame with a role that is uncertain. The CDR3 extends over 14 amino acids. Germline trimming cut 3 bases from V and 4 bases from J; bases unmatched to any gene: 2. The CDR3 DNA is TGCGCCAGCAGTCAGAGACAGGGGAATCAGCCCCAGCATTTT. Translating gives CASSQRQGNQPQHF.

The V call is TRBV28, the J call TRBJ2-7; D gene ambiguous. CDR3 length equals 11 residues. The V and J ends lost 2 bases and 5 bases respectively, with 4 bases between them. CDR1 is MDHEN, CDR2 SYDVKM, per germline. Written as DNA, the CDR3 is TGTGCCAGCAGTTTACAGCACGAGCAGTACTTC. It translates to CASSLQHEQYF.

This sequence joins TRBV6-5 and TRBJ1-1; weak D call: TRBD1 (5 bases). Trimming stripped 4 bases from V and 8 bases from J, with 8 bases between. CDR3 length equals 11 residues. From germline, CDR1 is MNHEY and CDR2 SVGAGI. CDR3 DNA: TGTGCCAGCAGTTCCCGGGGGGAAGCTTTCTTT. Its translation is CASSSRGEAFF.

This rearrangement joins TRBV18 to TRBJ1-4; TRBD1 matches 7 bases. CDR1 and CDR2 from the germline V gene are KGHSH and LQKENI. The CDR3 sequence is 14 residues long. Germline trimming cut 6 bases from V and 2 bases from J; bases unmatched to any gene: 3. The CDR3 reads CASSQGQTNEKLFF. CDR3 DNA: TGTGCCAGCTCCCAGGGACAGACTAATGAAAAACTGTTTTTT.

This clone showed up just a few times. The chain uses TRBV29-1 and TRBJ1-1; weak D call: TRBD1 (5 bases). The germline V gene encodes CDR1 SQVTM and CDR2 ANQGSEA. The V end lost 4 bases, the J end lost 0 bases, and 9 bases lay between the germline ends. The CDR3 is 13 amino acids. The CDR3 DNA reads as TGCAGCGTTGTGGAGGGACTGAACACTGAAGCTTTCTTT. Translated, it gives CSVVEGLNTEAFF.

CDR3 sequence: CASSQEGRDRVPLYEQYF. The CDR3 DNA is TGCGCCAGCAGCCAAGAAGGCCGCGACAGGGTTCCCCTCTACGAGCAGTACTTC. This rearrangement joins TRBV4-3 to TRBJ2-7, with 7 bases identical to TRBD1. Germline-derived CDR1 and CDR2 are LGHNA and YSLEER. There are 18 residues in the CDR3. Trimming removed 0 bases from V and 3 bases from J; junction bases left unmatched: 14.

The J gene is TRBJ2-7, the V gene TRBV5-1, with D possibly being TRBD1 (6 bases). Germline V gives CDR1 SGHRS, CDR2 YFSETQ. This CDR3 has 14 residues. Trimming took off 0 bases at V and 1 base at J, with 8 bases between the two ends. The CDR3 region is CASSLGQGSYEQYF. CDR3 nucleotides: TGCGCCAGCAGCTTGGGCCAGGGGTCCTACGAGCAGTACTTC.

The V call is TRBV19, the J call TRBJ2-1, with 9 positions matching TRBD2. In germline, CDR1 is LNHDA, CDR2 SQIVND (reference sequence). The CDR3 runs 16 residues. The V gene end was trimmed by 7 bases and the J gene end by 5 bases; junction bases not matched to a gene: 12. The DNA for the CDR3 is TGTGCCAGTATTGGGTTAAGGCGGGGGGGCCACAATGAGCAGTTCTTC. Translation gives CASIGLRRGGHNEQFF. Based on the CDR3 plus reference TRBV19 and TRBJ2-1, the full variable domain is DGGITQSPKYLFRKEGQNVTLSCEQNLNHDAMYWYRQDPGQGLRLIYYSQIVNDFQKGDIAEGYSVSREKKESFPLTVTSAQKNPTAFYLCASIGLRRGGHNEQFFGPGTRLTVL.

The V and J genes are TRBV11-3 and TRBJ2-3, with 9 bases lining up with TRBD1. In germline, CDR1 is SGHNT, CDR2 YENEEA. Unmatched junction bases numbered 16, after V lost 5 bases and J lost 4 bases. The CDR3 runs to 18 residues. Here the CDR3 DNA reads TGTGCCAGCAGCGCCCGAGGTACCGGACAGGGGAGGTCAGATACGCAGTATTTT. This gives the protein CASSARGTGQGRSDTQYF. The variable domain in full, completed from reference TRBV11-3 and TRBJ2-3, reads EAGVVQSPRYKIIEKKQPVAFWCNPISGHNTLYWYLQNLGQGPELLIRYENEEAVDDSQLPKDRFSAERLKGVDSTLKIQPAELGDSAVYLCASSARGTGQGRSDTQYFGPGTRLTVL.

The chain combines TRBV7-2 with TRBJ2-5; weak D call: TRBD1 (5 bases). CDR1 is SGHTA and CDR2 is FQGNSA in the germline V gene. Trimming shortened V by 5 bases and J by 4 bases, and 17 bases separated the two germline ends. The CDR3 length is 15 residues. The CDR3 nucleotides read TGTGCCAGCAGCCGGTCCCTACAGGCCCTAGAGACCCAGTACTTC. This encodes CASSRSLQALETQYF. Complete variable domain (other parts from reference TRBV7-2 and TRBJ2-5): GAGVSQSPSNKVTEKGKDVELRCDPISGHTALYWYRQSLGQGLEFLIYFQGNSAPDKSGLPSDRFSAERTGGSVSTLTIQRTQQEDSAVYLCASSRSLQALETQYFGPGTRLLVL.

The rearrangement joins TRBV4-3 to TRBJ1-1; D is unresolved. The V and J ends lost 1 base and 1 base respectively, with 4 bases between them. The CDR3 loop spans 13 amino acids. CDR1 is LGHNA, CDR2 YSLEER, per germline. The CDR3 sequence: CASSQVGNTEAFF. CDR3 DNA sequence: TGCGCCAGCAGCCAAGTTGGGAACACTGAAGCTTTCTTT.

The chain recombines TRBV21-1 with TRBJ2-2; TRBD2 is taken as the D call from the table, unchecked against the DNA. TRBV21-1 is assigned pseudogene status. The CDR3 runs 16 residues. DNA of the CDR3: TGTGCCCTAAGGTCTAGCGGGGGGGCATACACCGGGGAGCTGTTTTTT. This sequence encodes CALRSSGGAYTGELFF.

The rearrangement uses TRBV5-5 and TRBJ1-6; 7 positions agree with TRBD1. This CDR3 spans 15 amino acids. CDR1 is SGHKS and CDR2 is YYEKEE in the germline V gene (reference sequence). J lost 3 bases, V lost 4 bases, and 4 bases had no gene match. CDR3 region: CASSRGTVYNSPLHF. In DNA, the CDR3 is TGTGCCAGCAGCCGCGGGACAGTCTATAATTCACCCCTCCACTTT.

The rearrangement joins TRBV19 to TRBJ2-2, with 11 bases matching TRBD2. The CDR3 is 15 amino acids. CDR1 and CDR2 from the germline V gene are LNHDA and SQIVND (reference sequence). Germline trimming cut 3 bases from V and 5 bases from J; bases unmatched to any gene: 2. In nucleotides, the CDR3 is TGTGCCAGTAGTATGGCTAGCGGGGGGACCGGGGAGCTGTTTTTT. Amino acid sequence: CASSMASGGTGELFF.

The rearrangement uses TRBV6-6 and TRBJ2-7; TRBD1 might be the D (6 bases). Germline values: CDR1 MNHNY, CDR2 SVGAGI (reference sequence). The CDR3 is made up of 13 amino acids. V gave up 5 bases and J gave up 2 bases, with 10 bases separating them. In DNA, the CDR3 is TGTGCCAGCAGTCGACAGGAAGCCTACGAGCAGTACTTC. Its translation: CASSRQEAYEQYF.

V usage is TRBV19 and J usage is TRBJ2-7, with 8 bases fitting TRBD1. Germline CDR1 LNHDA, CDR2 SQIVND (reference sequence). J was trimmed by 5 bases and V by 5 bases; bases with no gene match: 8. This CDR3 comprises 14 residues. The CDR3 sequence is CASSQQTGGNEQYF. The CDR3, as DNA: TGTGCCAGTAGTCAGCAAACAGGGGGAAACGAGCAGTACTTC.

The CDR3 here is CASSQGLAGVNEQFF. DNA of the CDR3: TGTGCCAGCAGCCAAGGGCTAGCGGGGGTTAATGAGCAGTTCTTC. The chain is built from TRBV7-9 and TRBJ2-1; 10 bases are a match to TRBD2. CDR1 is SEHNR, CDR2 FQNEAQ, per germline (reference sequence). CDR3 length equals 15 residues. V trimming: 5 bases; J trimming: 7 bases; junction bases outside the gene matches: 8.

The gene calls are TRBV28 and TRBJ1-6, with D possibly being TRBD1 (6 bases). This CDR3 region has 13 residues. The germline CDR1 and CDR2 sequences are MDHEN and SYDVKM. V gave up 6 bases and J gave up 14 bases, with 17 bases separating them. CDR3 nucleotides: TGTGCCAGCAGCCGCCTACAGGGTAGGGCCCTCCACTTT. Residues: CASSRLQGRALHF.

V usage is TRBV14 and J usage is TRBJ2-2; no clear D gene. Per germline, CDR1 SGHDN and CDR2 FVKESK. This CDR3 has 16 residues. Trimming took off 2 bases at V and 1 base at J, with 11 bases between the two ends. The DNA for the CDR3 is TGTGCCAGCAGCCAAATCCAACCGAGGAACACCGGGGAGCTGTTTTTT. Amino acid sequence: CASSQIQPRNTGELFF.

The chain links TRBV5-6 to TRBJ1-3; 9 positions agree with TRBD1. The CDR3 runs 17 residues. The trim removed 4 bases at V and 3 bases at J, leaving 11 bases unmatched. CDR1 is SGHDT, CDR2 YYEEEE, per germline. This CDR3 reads CASSPDRGSLGGNTIYF. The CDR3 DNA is TGTGCCAGCAGCCCGGACAGGGGATCGCTAGGTGGAAACACCATATATTTT.

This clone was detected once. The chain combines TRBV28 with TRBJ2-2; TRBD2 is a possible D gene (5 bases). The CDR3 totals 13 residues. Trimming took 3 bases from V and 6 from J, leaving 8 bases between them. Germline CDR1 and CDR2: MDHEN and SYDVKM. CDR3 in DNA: TGTGCCAGCAGTTTCGGGGTACCCGGGGAGCTGTTTTTT. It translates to CASSFGVPGELFF.

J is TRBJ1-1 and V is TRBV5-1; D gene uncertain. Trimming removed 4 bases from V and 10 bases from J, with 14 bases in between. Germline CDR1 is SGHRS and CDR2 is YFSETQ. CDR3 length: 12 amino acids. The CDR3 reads CASSGDSGGAFF. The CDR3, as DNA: TGCGCCAGCAGCGGGGATTCGGGAGGAGCTTTCTTT.

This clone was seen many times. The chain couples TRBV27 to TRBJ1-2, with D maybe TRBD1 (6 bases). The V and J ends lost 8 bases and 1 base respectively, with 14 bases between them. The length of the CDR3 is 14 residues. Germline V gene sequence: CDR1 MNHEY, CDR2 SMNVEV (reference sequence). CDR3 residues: CASRPGVINYGYTF. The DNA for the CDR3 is TGTGCCAGCCGCCCAGGGGTGATTAACTATGGCTACACCTTC.